This T cell receptor beta chain was retrieved from a study of T cell responses to AZD1222 COVID-19 vaccine. This clone was recorded a few times. Profiled with immunoSEQ multiplex PCR; TCRdb holds only in-frame clones, not every one. The top ten clones hold about 1% of a sample with 200,000 or so clones, around 93% of them seen once. V gave up 0 bases and J gave up 0 bases, with 10 bases separating them. This CDR3 is built from 16 residues. Germline loops: CDR1 SGHRS, CDR2 YFSETQ. The source was peripheral blood, collected 28 days after the second AZD1222 dose. This receptor was obtained from an adult who received the AZD1222 COVID-19 vaccine. V usage is TRBV5-1 and J usage is TRBJ1-3; D uncertain. CDR3 sequence (DNA): TGCGCCAGCAGCTTGGGAGGACTCGCCTCTGGAAACACCATATATTTT. It yields the protein CASSLGGLASGNTIYF.